This is a list of T cell receptor beta chains from one sample in a study of CXCR3-negative and CXCR3-positive naive CD8 T cells. TCRdb reprocessed the 5' RACE reads and keeps a single row for each CDR3 protein, giving no DNA. The sample has tens of thousands of distinct CDR3 sequences. The sequencing sample was made of memory CD8+ T cells from blood. All receptors derive from a human donor in good health. Some clones in this sample may be carry-over from other donors' samples. Each CDR3 is given with its conserved first and last residue.

j_call | v_call | cdr3_aa
TRBJ2-1 | TRBV6-2/TRBV6-3 | CASSLSGGDYNEQFF
TRBJ2-7 | TRBV10-3 | CAISYSGPSYEQYF
TRBJ2-3 | TRBV25-1 | CASSGPRDVDTQYF
TRBJ1-6 | TRBV2 | CASSEGSPLHF
TRBJ2-3 | TRBV6-4 | CASSDSSRDTQYF
TRBJ2-7 | TRBV29-1 | CSVYKGVEQYF
TRBJ2-5 | TRBV12-3/TRBV12-4 | CASSLEETQYF
TRBJ2-7 | TRBV6-2/TRBV6-3 | CASSTISPAGPLVGSWFF
TRBJ2-1 | TRBV7-6 | CASSSLAGGDNEQFF
TRBJ1-2 | TRBV6-4 | CASSEGTGPNYGYTF
TRBJ2-7 | TRBV2 | CASSGGEGRPYEQYF
TRBJ2-7 | TRBV6-5 | CASSPGSEQYF
TRBJ2-7 | TRBV6-5 | CASSYSPSGSYEQYF
TRBJ2-5 | TRBV21-1 | CASSKSAGGYYKYQETQYF
TRBJ2-1 | TRBV7-9 | CASSFSPGHSNEQFF
TRBJ2-7 | TRBV5-5 | CASSQDRGFYEQYF
TRBJ2-7 | TRBV28 | CASSTGTGVDEQYF
TRBJ2-7 | TRBV18 | CASSPLLRTFSYEQYF
TRBJ2-7 | TRBV7-9 | CASSLAPGQPHF
TRBJ2-7 | TRBV5-1 | CASSFPGSEQYF
TRBJ1-3 | TRBV11-2 | CASRSDRETGNTIYF
TRBJ2-7 | TRBV30 | CAWSVESTEQYF
TRBJ2-1 | TRBV12-3/TRBV12-4 | CASSQGLAGGLSYNEQFF
TRBJ2-4 | TRBV9 | CASSQQGVSKNIQYF
TRBJ2-3 | TRBV10-3 | CAIRLGGFGSTDTQYF
TRBJ2-2 | TRBV20-1 | CSARGLAGGDTGELFF
TRBJ2-1 | TRBV20-1 | CSASNHLAGDYNEQFF
TRBJ1-4 | TRBV29-1 | CSVELMREGLDNEKLFF
TRBJ2-5 | TRBV27 | CASSFDRVSQYF
TRBJ1-6 | TRBV28 | CASSSNSRGDSPLHF
TRBJ2-3 | TRBV4-1 | CASSQVQGSTDTQYF
TRBJ2-7 | TRBV12-3/TRBV12-4 | CASSSGVTAYEQYF
TRBJ2-7 | TRBV15 | CATSGHSGPSPYEQYF
TRBJ2-2 | TRBV12-3/TRBV12-4 | CASSGVQGYSGELFF
TRBJ1-6 | TRBV20-1 | CSARDGGLNSPLHF
TRBJ2-1 | TRBV19 | CASSIRDYRENEQFF
TRBJ1-2 | TRBV3-1 | CASSFSSGGDGYTF
TRBJ2-1 | TRBV29-1 | CSVDAGAEQFF
TRBJ1-5 | TRBV4-1 | CASSRSNGNQPQHF
TRBJ2-7 | TRBV28 | CASRQAGTGWYEQYF
TRBJ1-2 | TRBV25-1 | CASSESENYGYTF
TRBJ2-1 | TRBV6-2/TRBV6-3 | CASSTGTGPYNEQFF
TRBJ2-7 | TRBV3-1 | CASSRDRAGEQYF
TRBJ2-3 | TRBV20-1 | CSATGLASRADTQYF
TRBJ2-7 | TRBV12-3/TRBV12-4 | CASSPGLARNEQYF
TRBJ2-7 | TRBV11-2 | CASSQSREQYF
TRBJ1-1 | TRBV6-5 | CASSPTGTGNTEAFF
TRBJ2-3 | TRBV29-1 | CSVEDLSSTDTQYF
TRBJ2-5 | TRBV11-2 | CASSAASEGVQETQYF
TRBJ2-7 | TRBV3-1 | CASSQEGVSGSPTYSEQYF
TRBJ2-7 | TRBV7-9 | CASSPTGSYEQYF